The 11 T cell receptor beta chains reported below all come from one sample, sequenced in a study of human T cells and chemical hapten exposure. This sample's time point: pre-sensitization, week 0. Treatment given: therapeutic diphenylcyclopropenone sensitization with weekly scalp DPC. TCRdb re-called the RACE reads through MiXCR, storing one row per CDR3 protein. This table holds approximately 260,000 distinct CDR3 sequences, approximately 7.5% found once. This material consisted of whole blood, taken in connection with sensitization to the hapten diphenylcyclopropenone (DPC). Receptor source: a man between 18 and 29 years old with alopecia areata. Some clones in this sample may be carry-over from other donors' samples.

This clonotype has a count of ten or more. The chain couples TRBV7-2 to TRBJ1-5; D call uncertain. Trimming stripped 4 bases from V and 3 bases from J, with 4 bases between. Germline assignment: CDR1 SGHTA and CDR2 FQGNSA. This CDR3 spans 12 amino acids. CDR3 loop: CASSSNNQPQHF. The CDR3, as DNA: TGTGCCAGCAGCTCAAACAATCAGCCCCAGCATTTT.

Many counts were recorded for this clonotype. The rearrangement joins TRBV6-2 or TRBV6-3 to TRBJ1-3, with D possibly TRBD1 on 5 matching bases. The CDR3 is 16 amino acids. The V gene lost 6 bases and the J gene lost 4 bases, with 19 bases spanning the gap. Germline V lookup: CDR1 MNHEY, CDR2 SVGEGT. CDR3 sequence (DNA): TGTGCCAGCAGCTGGGACTCATTTTCTTCGGGAAACACCATATATTTT. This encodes CASSWDSFSSGNTIYF.

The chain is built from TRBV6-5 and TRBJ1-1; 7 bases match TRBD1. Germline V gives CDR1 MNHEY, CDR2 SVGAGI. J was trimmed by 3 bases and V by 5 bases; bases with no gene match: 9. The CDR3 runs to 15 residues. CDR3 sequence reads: CASSRDRVQDTEAFF. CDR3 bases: TGTGCCAGCAGTAGAGACAGGGTTCAGGACACTGAAGCTTTCTTT.

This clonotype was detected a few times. The CDR3 reads CASSQAAGFGQYF. For the CDR3, the DNA is TGTGCCAGCAGCCAAGCTGCGGGGTTCGGGCAGTACTTC. The chain links TRBV14 to TRBJ2-7, with a weak D call TRBD2 (6 bases). The CDR3 runs 13 residues. The ends were cut back, 1 base at V and 9 bases at J, with 13 bases in the middle. The V gene's germline CDR1 is SGHDN and CDR2 FVKESK.

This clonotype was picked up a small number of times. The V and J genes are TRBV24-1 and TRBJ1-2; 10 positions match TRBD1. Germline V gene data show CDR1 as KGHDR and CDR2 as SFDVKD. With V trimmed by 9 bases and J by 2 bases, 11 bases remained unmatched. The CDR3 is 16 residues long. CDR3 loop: CATHSGTGDGNYGYTF. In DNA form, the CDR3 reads TGTGCCACCCATTCCGGGACAGGGGATGGCAACTATGGCTACACCTTC.

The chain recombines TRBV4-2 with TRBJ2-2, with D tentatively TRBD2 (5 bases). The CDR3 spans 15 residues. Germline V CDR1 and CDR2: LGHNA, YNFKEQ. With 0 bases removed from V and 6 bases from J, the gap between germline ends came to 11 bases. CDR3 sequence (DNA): TGTGCCAGCAGCCAAGAGAGGGTTCGGGCCGGGGAGCTGTTTTTT. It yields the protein CASSQERVRAGELFF.

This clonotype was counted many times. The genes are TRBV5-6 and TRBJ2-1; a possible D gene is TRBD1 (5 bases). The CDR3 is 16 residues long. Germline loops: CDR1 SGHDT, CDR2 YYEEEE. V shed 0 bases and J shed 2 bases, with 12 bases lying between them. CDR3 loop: CASSLDQGPTYNEQFF. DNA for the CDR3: TGTGCCAGCAGCTTGGACCAGGGCCCGACCTACAATGAGCAGTTCTTC.

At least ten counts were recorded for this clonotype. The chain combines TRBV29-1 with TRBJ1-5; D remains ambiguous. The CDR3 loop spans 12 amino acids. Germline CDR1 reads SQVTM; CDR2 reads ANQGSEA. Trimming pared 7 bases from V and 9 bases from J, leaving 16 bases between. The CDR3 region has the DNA TGCAGCGCGAGGGCGGTTAGTGGGCCCCAGCATTTT. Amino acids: CSARAVSGPQHF.

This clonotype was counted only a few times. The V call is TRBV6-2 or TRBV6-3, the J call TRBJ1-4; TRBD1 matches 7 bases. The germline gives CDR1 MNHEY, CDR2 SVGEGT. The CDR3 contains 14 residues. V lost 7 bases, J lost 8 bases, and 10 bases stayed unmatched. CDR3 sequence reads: CASTTQGRTEKLFF. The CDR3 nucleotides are TGTGCCAGCACCACACAGGGGCGAACGGAAAAACTGTTTTTT.

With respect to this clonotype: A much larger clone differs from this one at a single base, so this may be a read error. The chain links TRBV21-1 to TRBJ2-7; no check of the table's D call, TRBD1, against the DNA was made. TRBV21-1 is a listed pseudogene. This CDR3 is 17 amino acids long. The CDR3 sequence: CASSKVPASASSYEQCV. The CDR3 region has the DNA TGTGCCAGCAGCAAAGTCCCGGCCAGCGCGAGCTCCTACGAGCAGTGCGTC.

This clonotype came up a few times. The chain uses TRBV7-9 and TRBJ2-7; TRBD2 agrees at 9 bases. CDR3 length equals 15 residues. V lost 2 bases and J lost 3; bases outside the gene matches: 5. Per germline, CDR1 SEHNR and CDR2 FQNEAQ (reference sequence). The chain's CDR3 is CASSLKAGGFYEQYV. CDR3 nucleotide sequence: TGTGCCAGCAGCTTAAAAGCGGGGGGCTTCTACGAGCAGTACGTC.